This T cell receptor beta chain was recorded in a study of blood T cell repertoires in COVID-19 (dated by TCRdb to 2018 to 2020). Study-level background: Samples from collaborators originated in the United States, Italy and Spain and spanned both the acute and convalescent phases of COVID-19. The prospective study material was composed of cDNA or gDNA derived from T cells, B-cell-depleted T cells, or PBMCs. Subjects who had been exposed to COVID-19, were actively infected with it, or had recovered from it provided the deeply sampled blood TCRbeta repertoires that made up the dataset. A freely available public database, intended as a resource for researchers studying the immune response to SARS-CoV-2, is where the repertoires were released. Samples were obtained from the ongoing ImmuneRACE study (first 160 participants) and from about 1,300 subjects provided by 6 global collaborators. Nearly every sample came with metadata listing a de-identified subject ID, COVID-19 status, age in years and sex. HLA class I and class II types, where available, came from metadata supplied by the sample provider rather than from assay-based typing.

The collaborating institutions used their own protocols to collect whole blood in K2EDTA tubes. For TCRbeta analysis, collaborators shipped samples as frozen whole blood, isolated PBMCs, or DNA extracted from either of those sample types. This clone was counted a single time. The antigen this receptor binds is unknown. No base quality information exists; no much larger clone differs at one position. V loses 1 base of germline sequence and J loses 4 bases, and the interval between the two ends is 8 bases. From the cysteine up to the phenylalanine, the CDR3 has a length of 13 residues. Kept here is only the CDR3 DNA, which spans 39 bases and is read in frame from base 1. Taken from the germline V gene, the CDR1 and CDR2 loops are SGDLS and YYNGEE. Study-wide conclusions, independent of this receptor: The quantity of clinical and demographic metadata differed by source and by participant and was supplied without curation.

TCRbeta CDR3 regions were amplified from genomic DNA using the immunoSEQ Assay, a bias-controlled multiplex PCR. The paper's data handling went like this. Within the assay, amplification of reference gene primers was used to estimate how many nucleated cells each sample contained. To quantify the absolute abundance of each unique TCRbeta CDR3 rearrangement, sequence reads were collapsed and filtered. For each sample, productive Simpson clonality was calculated by taking the square root of Simpson's diversity index across productive rearrangements. TCRdb retrieved this table from immuneACCESS and kept in-frame rearrangements only. Not all clones are present; in checked studies, unresolved V genes account for under half, and no reason is known for the remainder. V, J and clone size are those of that table, while D and trimming were read from the DNA. For this sample there are roughly 100,000 clones; around 94% appear just once. The ten largest clones add up to 5% to 6% of the sample.

In this chain, TRBV9 is recombined with TRBJ1-1; no D segment can be confidently identified. Sequencing used peripheral blood. This sequence was found in a man between 50 and 59 years old with active COVID-19. The CDR3 protein is CASSVNELTEAFF. The nucleotide sequence reads TGTGCCAGCAGCGTAAATGAGCTCACTGAAGCTTTCTTT.